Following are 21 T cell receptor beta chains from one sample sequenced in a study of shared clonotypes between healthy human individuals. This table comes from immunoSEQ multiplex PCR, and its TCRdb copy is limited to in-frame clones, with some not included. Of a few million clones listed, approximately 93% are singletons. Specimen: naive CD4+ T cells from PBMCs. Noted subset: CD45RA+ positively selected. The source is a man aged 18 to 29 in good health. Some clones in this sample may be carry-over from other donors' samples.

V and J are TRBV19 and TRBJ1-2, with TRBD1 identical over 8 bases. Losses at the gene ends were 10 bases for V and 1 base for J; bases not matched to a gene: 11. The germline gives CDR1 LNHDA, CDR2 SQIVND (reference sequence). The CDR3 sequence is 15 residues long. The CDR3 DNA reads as TGTGCCACCGTGGACAGGGTCGGGGTTAACTATGGCTACACCTTC. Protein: CATVDRVGVNYGYTF.

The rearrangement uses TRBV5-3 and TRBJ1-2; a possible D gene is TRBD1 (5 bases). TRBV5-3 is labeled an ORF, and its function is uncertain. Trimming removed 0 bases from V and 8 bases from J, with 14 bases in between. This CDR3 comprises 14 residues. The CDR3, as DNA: TGTGCCAGAAGCTTGGAGGTGGGGGATCGCGGCTACACCTTC. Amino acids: CARSLEVGDRGYTF.

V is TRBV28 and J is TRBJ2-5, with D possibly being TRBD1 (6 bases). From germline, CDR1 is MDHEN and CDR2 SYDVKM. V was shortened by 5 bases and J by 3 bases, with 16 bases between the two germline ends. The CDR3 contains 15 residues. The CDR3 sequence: CASSPPWGREETQYF. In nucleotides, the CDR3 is TGTGCCAGCAGTCCGCCCTGGGGGCGGGAAGAGACCCAGTACTTC.

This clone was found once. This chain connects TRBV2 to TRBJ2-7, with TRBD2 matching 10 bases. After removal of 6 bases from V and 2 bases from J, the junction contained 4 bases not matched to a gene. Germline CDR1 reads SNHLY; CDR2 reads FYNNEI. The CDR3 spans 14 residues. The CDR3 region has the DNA TGTGCCAGCAGAGACACTAGCGGGACCTACGAGCAGTACTTC. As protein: CASRDTSGTYEQYF.

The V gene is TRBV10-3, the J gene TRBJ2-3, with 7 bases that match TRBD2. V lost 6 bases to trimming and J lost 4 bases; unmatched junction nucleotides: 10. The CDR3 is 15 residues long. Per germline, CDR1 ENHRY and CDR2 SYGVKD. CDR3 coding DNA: TGTGCCATCAGCGTCTATGGGGGAGGGCCAGATACGCAGTATTTT. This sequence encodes CAISVYGGGPDTQYF.

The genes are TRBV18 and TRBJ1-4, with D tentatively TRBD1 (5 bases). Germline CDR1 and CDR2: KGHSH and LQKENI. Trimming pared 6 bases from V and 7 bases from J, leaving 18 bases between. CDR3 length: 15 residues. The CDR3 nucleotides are TGTGCCAGCTCGCGGAGGGACGCGGGGTCTGAAAAACTGTTTTTT. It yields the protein CASSRRDAGSEKLFF. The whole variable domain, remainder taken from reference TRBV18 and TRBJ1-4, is NAGVMQNPRHLVRRRGQEARLRCSPMKGHSHVYWYRQLPEEGLKFMVYLQKENIIDESGMPKERFSAEFPKEGPSILRIQQVVRGDSAAYFCASSRRDAGSEKLFFGSGTQLSVL.

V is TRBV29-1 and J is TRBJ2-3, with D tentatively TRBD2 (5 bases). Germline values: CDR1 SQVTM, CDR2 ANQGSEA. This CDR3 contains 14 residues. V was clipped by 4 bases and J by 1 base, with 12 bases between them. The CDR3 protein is CSVALLDGTDTQYF. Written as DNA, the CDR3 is TGCAGCGTTGCCCTACTAGACGGCACAGATACGCAGTATTTT.

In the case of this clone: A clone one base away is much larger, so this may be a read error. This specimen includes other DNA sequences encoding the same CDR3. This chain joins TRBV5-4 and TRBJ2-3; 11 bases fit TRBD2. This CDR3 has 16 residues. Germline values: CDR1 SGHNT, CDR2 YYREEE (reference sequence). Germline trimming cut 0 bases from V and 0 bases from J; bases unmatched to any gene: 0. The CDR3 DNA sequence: TGTGCCAGCAGCTTGGGGACTAGCGGGAGCACAGATACGCAGTATTTT. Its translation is CASSLGTSGSTDTQYF.

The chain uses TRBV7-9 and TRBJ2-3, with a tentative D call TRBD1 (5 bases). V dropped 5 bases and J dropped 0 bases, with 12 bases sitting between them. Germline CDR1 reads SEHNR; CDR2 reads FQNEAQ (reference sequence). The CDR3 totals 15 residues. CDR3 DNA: TGTGCCAGCAGCCAGGGCCGCACTAGCACAGATACGCAGTATTTT. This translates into CASSQGRTSTDTQYF.

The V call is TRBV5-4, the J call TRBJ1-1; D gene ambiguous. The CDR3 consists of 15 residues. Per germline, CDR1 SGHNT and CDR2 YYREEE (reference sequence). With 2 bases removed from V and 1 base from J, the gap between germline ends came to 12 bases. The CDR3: CASSFLGLTNTEAFF. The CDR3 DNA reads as TGTGCCAGCAGCTTTCTGGGTTTGACGAACACTGAAGCTTTCTTT.

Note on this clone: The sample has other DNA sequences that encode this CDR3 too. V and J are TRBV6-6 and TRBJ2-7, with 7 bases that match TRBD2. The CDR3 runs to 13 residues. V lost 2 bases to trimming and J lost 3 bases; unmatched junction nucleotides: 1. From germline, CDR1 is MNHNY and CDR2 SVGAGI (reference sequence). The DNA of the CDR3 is TGTGCCAGCAGTTACGGCGGGAGCTACGAGCAGTACTTC. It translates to CASSYGGSYEQYF.

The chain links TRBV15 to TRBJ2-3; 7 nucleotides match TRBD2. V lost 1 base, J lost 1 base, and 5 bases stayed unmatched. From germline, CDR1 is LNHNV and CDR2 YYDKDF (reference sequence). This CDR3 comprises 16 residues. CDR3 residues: CATSRASGTGTDTQYF. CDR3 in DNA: TGTGCCACCAGCAGAGCCAGCGGGACGGGCACAGATACGCAGTATTTT.

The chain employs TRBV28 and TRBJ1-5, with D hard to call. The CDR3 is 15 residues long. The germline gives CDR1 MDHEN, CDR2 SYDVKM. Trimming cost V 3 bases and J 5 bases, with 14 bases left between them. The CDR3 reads CASSFRLITHQPQHF. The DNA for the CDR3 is TGTGCCAGCAGTTTTCGGTTGATTACCCATCAGCCCCAGCATTTT.

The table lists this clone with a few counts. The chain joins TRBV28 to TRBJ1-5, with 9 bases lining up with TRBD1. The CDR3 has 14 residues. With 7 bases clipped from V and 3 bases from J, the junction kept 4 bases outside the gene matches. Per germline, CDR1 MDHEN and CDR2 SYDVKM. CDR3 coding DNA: TGTGCCAGCATAACAGGGGGCTTCAATCAGCCCCAGCATTTT. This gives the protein CASITGGFNQPQHF.

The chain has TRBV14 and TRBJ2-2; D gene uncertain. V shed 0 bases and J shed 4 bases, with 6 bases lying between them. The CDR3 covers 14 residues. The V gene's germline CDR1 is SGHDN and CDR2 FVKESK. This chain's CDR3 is CASSQDPGTGELFF. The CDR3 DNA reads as TGTGCCAGCAGCCAAGATCCGGGCACCGGGGAGCTGTTTTTT.

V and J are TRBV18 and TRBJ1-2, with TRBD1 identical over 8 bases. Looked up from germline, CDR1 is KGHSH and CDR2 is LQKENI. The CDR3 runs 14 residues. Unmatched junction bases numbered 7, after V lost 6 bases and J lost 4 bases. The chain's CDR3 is CASSPGQETYGYTF. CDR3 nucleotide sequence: TGTGCCAGCTCTCCGGGACAGGAAACCTATGGCTACACCTTC.

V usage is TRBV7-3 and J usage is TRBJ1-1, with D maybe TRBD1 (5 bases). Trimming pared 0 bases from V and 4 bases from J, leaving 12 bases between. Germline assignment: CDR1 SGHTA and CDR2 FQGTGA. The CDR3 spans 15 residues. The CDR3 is CASSLTSGGSTEAFF. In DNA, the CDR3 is TGTGCCAGCAGCTTAACGAGTGGGGGAAGCACTGAAGCTTTCTTT.

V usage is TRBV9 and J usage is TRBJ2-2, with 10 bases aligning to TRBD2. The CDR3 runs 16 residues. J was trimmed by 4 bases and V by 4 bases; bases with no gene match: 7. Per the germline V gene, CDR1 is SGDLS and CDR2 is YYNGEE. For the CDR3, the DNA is TGTGCCAGCAGCCTTGGACTAGCGGCTGCCACCGGGGAGCTGTTTTTT. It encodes CASSLGLAAATGELFF.

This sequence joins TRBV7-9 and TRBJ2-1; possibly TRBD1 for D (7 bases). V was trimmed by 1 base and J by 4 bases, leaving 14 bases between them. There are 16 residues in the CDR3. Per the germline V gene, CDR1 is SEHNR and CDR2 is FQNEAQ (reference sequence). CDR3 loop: CASSLGRAGGYNEQFF. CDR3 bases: TGTGCCAGCAGCTTAGGTCGGGCAGGGGGGTACAATGAGCAGTTCTTC.

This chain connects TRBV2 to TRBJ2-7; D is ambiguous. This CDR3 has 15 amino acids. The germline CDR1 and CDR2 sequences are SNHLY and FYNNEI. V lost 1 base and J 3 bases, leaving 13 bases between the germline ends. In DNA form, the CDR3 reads TGTGCCAGCAGTGAAGTTGGGCAGCTAGTCTACGAGCAGTACTTC. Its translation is CASSEVGQLVYEQYF.

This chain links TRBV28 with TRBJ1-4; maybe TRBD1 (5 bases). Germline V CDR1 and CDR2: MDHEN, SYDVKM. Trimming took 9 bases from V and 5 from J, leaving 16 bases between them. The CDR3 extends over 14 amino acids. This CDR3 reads CASSPGRMNEKLFF. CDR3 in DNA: TGTGCCAGTTCCCCGGGACGGATGAATGAAAAACTGTTTTTT.